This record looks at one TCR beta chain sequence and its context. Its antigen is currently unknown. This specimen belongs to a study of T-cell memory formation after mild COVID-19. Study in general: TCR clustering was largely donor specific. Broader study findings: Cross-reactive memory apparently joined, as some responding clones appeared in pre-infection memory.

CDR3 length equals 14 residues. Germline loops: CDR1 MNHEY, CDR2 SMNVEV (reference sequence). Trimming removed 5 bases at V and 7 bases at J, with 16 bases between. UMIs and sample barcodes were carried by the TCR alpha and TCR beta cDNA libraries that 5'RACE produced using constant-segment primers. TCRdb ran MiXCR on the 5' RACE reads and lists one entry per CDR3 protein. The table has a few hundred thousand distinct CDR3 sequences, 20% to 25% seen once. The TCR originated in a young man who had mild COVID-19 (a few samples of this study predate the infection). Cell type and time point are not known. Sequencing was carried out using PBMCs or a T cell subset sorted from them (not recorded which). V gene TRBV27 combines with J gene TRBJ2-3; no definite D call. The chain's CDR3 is CASSIGRRAYTQYF. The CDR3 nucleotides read TGTGCCAGCAGTATTGGTCGCCGGGCTTATACGCAGTATTTT.